The TCR beta chain under discussion was sequenced for a study of low-dose radiotherapy and immunotherapy resistance in tumors. Stated time point: before trial treatment. V was trimmed by 4 bases and J by 5 bases, leaving 15 bases between them. Germline CDR1 and CDR2: DFQATT and SNEGSKA (reference sequence). The CDR3 covers 14 residues. Covering alpha and beta chains, TRAV- and TRBV-specific primers were used for the first-strand cDNA. Using a constant-region primer together with a V-primer adapter, TCRs were subjected to around 22 PCR cycles of amplification. TCRdb reanalysed the reads using MiXCR and keeps one entry per CDR3 protein. The sample contains tens of thousands of distinct CDR3 sequences, around 30% of which appear only once. This clonotype was picked up many times.

The sequence was obtained from a female donor with ovarian cancer. Sequenced material: PBMCs, taken before treatment. The genes are TRBV20-1 and TRBJ2-1; maybe TRBD1 (6 bases). CDR3 DNA sequence: TGCAGTGCTACCGGACAGCAACCTGACAATGAGCAGTTCTTC. Amino acids: CSATGQQPDNEQFF.